These 14 T cell receptor beta chains originate from one sample sequenced in a study of cytomegalovirus exposure and HLA in healthy donors. Vbeta (60) and Jbeta (13) primers were used in the PCR. Method: immunoSEQ multiplex PCR; TCRdb's copy keeps in-frame clones and lacks some. This table has roughly 140,000 clones, more than 65% appearing once. Sequencing was carried out using PBMCs. These receptors were taken from a man aged 25 to 40 in good health and CMV-seropositive.

This clone was counted a few times. This sequence joins TRBV28 and TRBJ2-7; no clear D gene. Trimming left V 1 base short and J 3 bases short, with 10 bases between. Germline lookup yields CDR1 MDHEN and CDR2 SYDVKM. The CDR3 runs to 14 residues. Written as DNA, the CDR3 is TGTGCCAGCAGTTTATTGGGCAGGAACTACGAGCAGTACTTC. Protein: CASSLLGRNYEQYF.

J is TRBJ2-1 and V is TRBV7-9, with D tentatively TRBD1 (7 bases). Per the germline V gene, CDR1 is SEHNR and CDR2 is FQNEAQ (reference sequence). The CDR3 loop spans 18 amino acids. V lost 0 bases, J lost 1 base, and 16 bases lay in between. The CDR3 is CASSLARGQGGSYNEQFF. In DNA form, the CDR3 reads TGTGCCAGCAGCTTAGCGCGGGGTCAGGGGGGTTCCTACAATGAGCAGTTCTTC. The variable domain in full, with the rest retrieved from reference TRBV7-9 and TRBJ2-1, is DTGVSQNPRHKITKRGQNVTFRCDPISEHNRLYWYRQTLGQGPEFLTYFQNEAQLEKSRLLSDRFSAERPKGSFSTLEIQRTEQGDSAMYLCASSLARGQGGSYNEQFFGPGTRLTVL.

The chain carries TRBV2 and TRBJ1-4; D remains ambiguous. The V gene's germline CDR1 is SNHLY and CDR2 FYNNEI. The V and J ends lost 4 bases and 1 base respectively, with 7 bases between them. The CDR3 loop spans 14 amino acids. The CDR3: CASSVERTNEKLFF. As DNA, the CDR3 is TGTGCCAGCAGTGTGGAGCGAACTAATGAAAAACTGTTTTTT.

The chain is built from TRBV25-1 and TRBJ2-3; TRBD2 aligns across 11 bases. V lost 3 bases to trimming and J lost 6 bases; unmatched junction nucleotides: 2. Germline-derived CDR1 and CDR2 are MGHDK and SYGVNS. This CDR3 has 14 amino acids. The CDR3 spells CASSDSGGADTQYF. For the CDR3, the DNA is TGTGCCAGCAGTGATAGCGGGGGGGCCGATACGCAGTATTTT. The whole variable domain, remainder taken from reference TRBV25-1 and TRBJ2-3, is EADIYQTPRYLVIGTGKKITLECSQTMGHDKMYWYQQDPGMELHLIHYSYGVNSTEKGDLSSESTVSRIRTEHFPLTLESARPSHTSQYLCASSDSGGADTQYFGPGTRLTVL.

This chain connects TRBV5-4 to TRBJ2-5; the D is unclear. This CDR3 has 16 residues. Germline CDR1 and CDR2: SGHNT and YYREEE (reference sequence). The V end lost 3 bases, the J end lost 5 bases, and 20 bases lay between the germline ends. The CDR3 loop reads CASSSGRLKTGETQYF. CDR3 nucleotides: TGTGCCAGCAGCTCGGGTAGGCTGAAAACTGGGGAGACCCAGTACTTC.

The chain carries TRBV4-1 and TRBJ2-1; TRBD1 matches at 7 bases. Germline V gives CDR1 MGHRA, CDR2 YSYEKL. V lost 4 bases and J lost 2; bases outside the gene matches: 5. This CDR3 has 15 residues. The CDR3 protein is CASSLDRDPYNEQFF. CDR3 coding DNA: TGCGCCAGCAGCCTCGACAGGGACCCCTACAATGAGCAGTTCTTC.

The chain is built from TRBV30 and TRBJ1-2; D gene ambiguous. Trimming shortened V by 3 bases and J by 5 bases, and 10 bases separated the two germline ends. This CDR3 is built from 12 residues. Per the germline V gene, CDR1 is GTSNPN and CDR2 is SVGIG (reference sequence). CDR3 in amino acids: CAWRTGIYGYTF. The DNA for the CDR3 is TGTGCCTGGAGAACGGGGATTTATGGCTACACCTTC. Full variable domain (outside the CDR3, taken from reference TRBV30 and TRBJ1-2): SQTIHQWPATLVQPVGSPLSLECTVEGTSNPNLYWYRQAAGRGLQLLFYSVGIGQISSEVPQNLSASRPQDRQFILSSKKLLLSDSGFYLCAWRTGIYGYTFGSGTRLTVV.

This chain joins TRBV5-1 and TRBJ2-3; tentatively, D is TRBD1 (6 bases). The CDR3 covers 16 residues. V gave up 4 bases and J gave up 0 bases, with 15 bases separating them. Germline CDR1 is SGHRS and CDR2 is YFSETQ. The CDR3 region has the DNA TGCGCCAGCAGCATAGGACAGAGACTTAGCACAGATACGCAGTATTTT. Translated: CASSIGQRLSTDTQYF.

V gene TRBV28 combines with J gene TRBJ1-5, with 7 bases matching TRBD1. With 7 bases clipped from V and 7 bases from J, the junction kept 16 bases outside the gene matches. This CDR3 is 16 amino acids long. The V gene's germline CDR1 is MDHEN and CDR2 SYDVKM. The CDR3 region has the DNA TGTGCCAGCACTTCCGGGGCGACAGGGAGAAGGCAGCCCCAGCATTTT. Amino acids: CASTSGATGRRQPQHF.

For the CDR3, the DNA is TGTGCCAGCAGCTCCAGGGGACAGGTTCCGGGGACTGAAAAACTGTTTTTT. Translating gives CASSSRGQVPGTEKLFF. The chain links TRBV11-2 to TRBJ1-4; 8 bases are shared with TRBD1. The J segment lost 7 bases and the V segment lost 4 bases, leaving 14 bases of the junction unmatched. The CDR3 is 17 amino acids. CDR1 and CDR2 from the germline V gene are SGHAT and FQNNGV.

This chain joins TRBV29-1 and TRBJ2-1; 7 bases line up with TRBD2. The CDR3 runs to 15 residues. V lost 7 bases and J lost 1; bases outside the gene matches: 10. Germline CDR1 and CDR2: SQVTM and ANQGSEA. CDR3 region: CSALGGILSYNEQFF. DNA for the CDR3: TGCAGCGCCTTGGGGGGGATTCTGTCCTACAATGAGCAGTTCTTC.

The chain links TRBV11-2 to TRBJ2-1; 12 bases fit TRBD2. The junction had 6 bases not matched to a gene; V was cut back by 4 bases and J by 8 bases. CDR1 is SGHAT and CDR2 is FQNNGV in the germline V gene. There are 15 residues in the CDR3. The CDR3 sequence is CASSSGLAGQHEQFF. Here the CDR3 DNA reads TGTGCCAGCAGCTCGGGACTAGCGGGCCAGCATGAGCAGTTCTTC.

V gene TRBV27 combines with J gene TRBJ2-3; TRBD2 aligns across 14 bases. Germline assignment: CDR1 MNHEY and CDR2 SMNVEV (reference sequence). Germline trimming cut 3 bases from V and 5 bases from J; bases unmatched to any gene: 4. The length of the CDR3 is 16 residues. Written as DNA, the CDR3 is TGTGCCAGCAGTTTGGGGACTAGCGGGAGCGGAGATACGCAGTATTTT. Its protein is CASSLGTSGSGDTQYF.

As to this clone: Additional DNA sequences in this sample encode the identical CDR3. The chain combines TRBV19 with TRBJ2-1; 7 nucleotides agree with TRBD2. V shed 5 bases and J 4 bases; nucleotides not matched to a gene: 2. The CDR3 sequence is 13 residues long. The germline V gene has CDR1 LNHDA and CDR2 SQIVND (reference sequence). The CDR3 loop is CASSGGGYNEQFF. CDR3 sequence (DNA): TGTGCCAGTAGTGGCGGGGGATACAATGAGCAGTTCTTC.